The next 13 T cell receptor beta chains were all read from a single sample in a study of T cells in Graves' hyperthyroidism and ophthalmopathy. RNA transcripts served as the template for amplifying TCR beta CDR3 regions. The HTBI primer set drove a first-round RT-PCR of the TCR CDR3. TCRdb ran MiXCR on the multiplex PCR reads and lists one entry per CDR3 protein. The sample consists of 550,000 to 800,000 distinct CDR3 sequences, 15% to 20% of them appearing once. Material for sequencing was blood. The source of these receptors is a man between 50 and 59 years old with Graves' hyperthyroidism.

V and J are TRBV3-1 and TRBJ2-3; 14 bases are a match to TRBD2. This CDR3 has 17 residues. Trimming removed 5 bases from V and 4 bases from J; junction bases left unmatched: 8. Germline CDR1 is LGHDT and CDR2 is YNNKEL (reference sequence). The CDR3 bases are TGTGCCAGCAGCTTAAAGCCGGGACTAGCGGGAGCAGATACGCAGTATTTT. Translating it yields CASSLKPGLAGADTQYF.

This clonotype was recorded at least ten times. The chain is built from TRBV11-3 and TRBJ2-3; 7 bases fit TRBD2. The CDR3 runs 15 residues. In germline, CDR1 is SGHNT, CDR2 YENEEA. Trimming at V came to 1 base and at J to 3 bases, leaving 4 bases not matched to a gene. The CDR3 sequence: CASSLGLAVTDTQYF. The CDR3 nucleotides read TGTGCCAGCAGCTTAGGTCTAGCGGTGACAGATACGCAGTATTTT.

This clonotype was seen a few times. The CDR3 DNA follows: TGTGCCAGCTCACCAGAGATAAATCAGCCCCAGCATTTT. It yields the protein CASSPEINQPQHF. This rearrangement joins TRBV18 to TRBJ1-5; D is ambiguous. The CDR3 sequence is 13 residues long. Germline V gives CDR1 KGHSH, CDR2 LQKENI. V lost 2 bases and J 4 bases, leaving 6 bases between the germline ends.

In its sample, this clonotype was seen a few times. The V gene is TRBV18, the J gene TRBJ1-1; TRBD1 might be the D (6 bases). Germline-derived CDR1 and CDR2 are KGHSH and LQKENI. The CDR3 runs 16 residues. V gave up 0 bases and J gave up 1 base, with 12 bases separating them. CDR3 sequence (DNA): TGTGCCAGCTCACCACCGATCGGACAGTCGAACACTGAAGCTTTCTTT. Translating gives CASSPPIGQSNTEAFF.

This clonotype was detected many times. The CDR3 DNA reads TGTGCCAGCAGTCTTCTGTTTGCTGGGGAATGGATTCAGTACTTC. This encodes CASSLLFAGEWIQYF. The chain recombines TRBV2 with TRBJ2-4; D is ambiguous. The CDR3 sequence is 15 residues long. Per germline, CDR1 SNHLY and CDR2 FYNNEI. Trimming pared 5 bases from V and 10 bases from J, leaving 21 bases between.

This clonotype was seen more than once but under ten times. This chain joins TRBV29-1 and TRBJ2-7; 11 nucleotides match TRBD2. The CDR3 is 14 residues long. Trimming at V came to 6 bases and at J to 4 bases, leaving 8 bases not matched to a gene. Germline V gene lookup returns CDR1 SQVTM and CDR2 ANQGSEA. The CDR3 sequence is CSVRLAGRGYEQYF. The CDR3 nucleotides are TGCAGCGTGCGACTAGCGGGACGCGGGTACGAGCAGTACTTC.

The chain carries TRBV6-1 and TRBJ2-3; D is unclear. Germline V gene data show CDR1 as MNHNS and CDR2 as SASEGT. This CDR3 contains 13 residues. V was cut by 5 bases and J by 4 bases, with 10 bases left in between. The CDR3 DNA reads as TGTGCCAGCAGTACCCATGGGGCAGATACGCAGTATTTT. Its protein is CASSTHGADTQYF.

This clonotype was detected many times. The rearrangement links TRBV14 to TRBJ2-1; D is unclear. Germline V gene sequence: CDR1 SGHDN, CDR2 FVKESK. This CDR3 is built from 12 residues. The V and J ends lost 3 bases and 4 bases respectively, with 4 bases between them. CDR3 protein: CASSQNYNEQFF. CDR3 in DNA: TGTGCCAGCAGCCAGAATTACAATGAGCAGTTCTTC.

This chain uses TRBV19 with TRBJ2-1; the D is unclear. The CDR3 contains 14 residues. Germline CDR1 is LNHDA and CDR2 is SQIVND (reference sequence). V was clipped by 2 bases and J by 0 bases, with 5 bases between them. The CDR3 protein is CASSITASYNEQFF. The CDR3 DNA reads as TGTGCCAGTAGTATAACAGCCTCCTACAATGAGCAGTTCTTC.

As to this clonotype: With a much larger clone just one base away, this may be a read error. The rearrangement links TRBV20-1 to TRBJ1-4; D gene unclear. CDR1 is DFQATT, CDR2 SNEGSKA, per germline (reference sequence). The CDR3 covers 14 residues. Trimming took 4 bases from V and 8 from J, leaving 17 bases between them. The DNA of the CDR3 is TGCAGTGCTATAGATCCCGTGGGCCAGGAAAAACTGTTTTTT. Protein: CSAIDPVGQEKLFF.

This clonotype was detected a few times. The chain is built from TRBV6-1 and TRBJ2-1; 10 bases match TRBD2. V was clipped by 8 bases and J by 6 bases; unmatched bases: 4. CDR3 size: 13 residues. Looked up from germline, CDR1 is MNHNS and CDR2 is SASEGT. As DNA, the CDR3 is TGTGCCAGCGGGACTAGCGACGGCAATGAGCAGTTCTTC. Its protein product is CASGTSDGNEQFF.

The chain employs TRBV25-1 and TRBJ2-4, with 10 bases aligning to TRBD2. Germline loops: CDR1 MGHDK, CDR2 SYGVNS. The CDR3 runs to 16 residues. V gave up 3 bases and J gave up 9 bases; unmatched junction bases: 11. This CDR3 is CASSDQREGRSGIQYF. The CDR3 nucleotides are TGTGCCAGCAGTGATCAGCGGGAGGGCCGGTCGGGCATTCAGTACTTC.

The sample holds many counts of this clonotype. The V call is TRBV19, the J call TRBJ2-7; 10 bases match TRBD1. The V gene's germline CDR1 is LNHDA and CDR2 SQIVND (reference sequence). The length of the CDR3 is 14 residues. V trimming: 10 bases; J trimming: 2 bases; junction bases outside the gene matches: 8. The CDR3 spells CAIVMGQGTYEQYF. The CDR3 nucleotides are TGTGCCATTGTGATGGGACAGGGGACCTACGAGCAGTACTTC. The full variable domain, its missing parts supplied by reference TRBV19 and TRBJ2-7, is DGGITQSPKYLFRKEGQNVTLSCEQNLNHDAMYWYRQDPGQGLRLIYYSQIVNDFQKGDIAEGYSVSREKKESFPLTVTSAQKNPTAFYLCAIVMGQGTYEQYFGPGTRLTVT.